Listed below are T cell receptor beta chains from one sample, sequenced in a study of T cell changes during pregnancy in multiple sclerosis. Produced via immunoSEQ multiplex PCR; TCRdb's table is partial and in-frame only. The sample holds about 48,000 clones; 85% to 95% are singletons and the top ten take more than 0.7%. Sequencing was performed on CD4+ T cells from peripheral blood mononuclear cells, taken in the second trimester of pregnancy. These receptors were collected from a female donor in good health, enrolled as a control in a pregnancy study. Both conserved end residues are part of each CDR3. A D gene is named only where the DNA matches it firmly. Expanded clones get a size class; other rows say once, few or many, or leave the size out.

j_gene | abundance | d_gene | v_gene | CDR3aa
TRBJ2-7 | NA | NA | TRBV28 | CASSLDRGYYEQYF
TRBJ2-3 | NA | NA | TRBV5-1 | CASTHSISDTQYF
TRBJ1-4 | NA | TRBD1 | TRBV15 | CATSRQGGLTEKLFF
TRBJ2-1 | NA | NA | TRBV10-2 | CASSRTIDTKGQFF
TRBJ1-1 | NA | NA | TRBV6-5 | CASASLGLSNTEAFF
TRBJ2-1 | NA | NA | TRBV9 | CASSRGGRGGYNEQFF
TRBJ2-6 | NA | TRBD1 | TRBV29-1 | CSAGQGASGANVLTF
TRBJ2-3 | NA | NA | TRBV28 | CAAGSGPQGTQYF
TRBJ1-2 | NA | TRBD1 | TRBV27 | CASRAGGPLTF
NA | once | TRBD1 | TRBV5-1 | CASSHGQGAYEQYF
TRBJ1-4 | NA | TRBD1 | TRBV2 | CASREGQGREKLFF
TRBJ2-7 | once | TRBD1 | TRBV29-1 | CSVRTNRGAQDEQYF
TRBJ2-7 | once | NA | TRBV7-2 | CASRDQGRAYEQYF
TRBJ2-7 | NA | TRBD2 | TRBV5-4 | CASSALASGGKYF
TRBJ2-7 | NA | TRBD2 | TRBV11-2 | CASSLGTSGAYEQYF
TRBJ1-2 | NA | TRBD1 | TRBV28 | CASSPRGTGVRGYTF
TRBJ2-7 | NA | NA | TRBV25-1 | CASKAPGLAYEQYF
TRBJ2-7 | once | TRBD1 | TRBV6-5 | CASSAGTGSSYEQYF
TRBJ2-2 | NA | NA | TRBV4-1 | CASSQDTVETEVPGELFF
TRBJ1-1 | few | NA | TRBV7-9 | CASRIDTTEAFF
TRBJ1-1 | NA | NA | TRBV25-1 | CASSAWTVNMNTEAFF
TRBJ1-1 | NA | TRBD1 | TRBV9 | CASSGQGTMNTEAFF
TRBJ2-7 | NA | TRBD1 | TRBV27 | CASRLNRGPYEQYF
TRBJ1-2 | NA | NA | TRBV9 | CASSVEGGAGYTF
TRBJ1-2 | NA | TRBD1 | TRBV7-2 | CASSFMDRSYGYTF
TRBJ2-2 | NA | TRBD2 | TRBV29-1 | CSVVIGGGTKYTGELFF
TRBJ1-3 | NA | NA | TRBV12-2 | CASRLTSPDPRQLSGNTIYF
TRBJ2-3 | NA | NA | TRBV19 | CASRRLAISTDTQYF
TRBJ2-7 | NA | TRBD2 | TRBV4-2 | CASSHFVTGRTSGVAYEQYF
TRBJ1-2 | NA | NA | TRBV6-1 | CASSEDLRPGGYTF
TRBJ1-3 | NA | TRBD1 | TRBV19 | CASRTGEGGNTIYF
TRBJ1-6 | NA | TRBD1 | TRBV28 | CASSLGTGGNSPLHF
TRBJ2-3 | NA | TRBD2 | TRBV23-1 | CASSQESGRGADTQYF
TRBJ2-7 | NA | TRBD2 | TRBV5-1 | CASSSTSSLYEQYF
TRBJ2-6 | once | TRBD1 | TRBV9 | CASSVAGGRVNVLTF
TRBJ2-7 | NA | TRBD2 | TRBV2 | CASCALLAERGEQYF
TRBJ1-2 | NA | NA | TRBV6-5 | CASSYDRNYGYTF
TRBJ2-7 | NA | NA | TRBV7-6 | CASSLDSGLVEQYF
TRBJ2-5 | NA | TRBD2 | TRBV7-2 | CASSPIAGAGTQYF
TRBJ2-3 | NA | NA | TRBV7-7 | CASSPLTPDTQYF
TRBJ2-2 | NA | TRBD2 | TRBV2 | CASRLGGGSTGELFF
TRBJ1-4 | NA | TRBD1 | TRBV19 | CASSIRGMPNEKLFF
TRBJ1-1 | NA | NA | TRBV21-1 | CASSRGTDLSNTEAFF
TRBJ1-1 | NA | TRBD1 | TRBV18 | CASSPRTGETEAFF
TRBJ2-7 | once | TRBD2 | TRBV6-6 | CASTTLAGGEQYF
TRBJ1-3 | NA | NA | TRBV2 | CASSELQGKGYGNTIYF
TRBJ1-2 | NA | TRBD1 | TRBV30 | CACKQGASYGYTF
TRBJ1-1 | NA | NA | TRBV15 | CATSRDIRGNTEAFF
TRBJ2-3 | NA | TRBD2 | TRBV7-9 | CASSPRGERALDTQYF
TRBJ1-2 | once | NA | TRBV6-5 | CASSAGLNYGYTF
TRBJ1-4 | NA | NA | TRBV27 | CASRPLDLMSEKLFF